The 6 T cell receptor beta chains listed next were all sequenced from one sample in a study of sequential checkpoint blockade in melanoma. Assay: immunoSEQ multiplex PCR; the TCRdb copy retains only in-frame clones and omits some. This repertoire shows about 37,000 clones, about 30% found once; its top ten account for 1.6%. Treatment meaning: randomized to nivolumab then ipilimumab (arm A) or the reverse (arm B). Source: tumor tissue (inferred from file names), taken from a patient given nivolumab and ipilimumab in sequence. The receptors were gathered from a human donor with melanoma.

This clone was found a few times. This chain connects TRBV28 to TRBJ2-1; 11 bases are shared with TRBD2. Looked up from germline, CDR1 is MDHEN and CDR2 is SYDVKM. This CDR3 has 13 residues. V lost 8 bases to trimming and J lost 4 bases; unmatched junction nucleotides: 1. Here the CDR3 DNA reads TGTGCCAGCGGGACTAGCGGTTACAATGAGCAGTTCTTC. It translates to CASGTSGYNEQFF.

The chain carries TRBV7-6 and TRBJ2-4; D unclear. V gave up 6 bases and J gave up 1 base, with 10 bases separating them. From germline, CDR1 is SGHVS and CDR2 FNYEAQ. The CDR3 runs to 14 residues. The chain's CDR3 is CASRFDLAKNIQYF. CDR3 nucleotide sequence: TGTGCCAGCAGATTCGACTTGGCCAAAAACATTCAGTACTTC.

This clone has more than one count but fewer than ten. V is TRBV6-8 and J is TRBJ2-1; TRBD2 matches at 9 bases. Germline values: CDR1 MNHGY, CDR2 SAAAGT. With 5 bases clipped from V and 0 bases from J, the junction kept 8 bases outside the gene matches. The CDR3 covers 17 residues. The CDR3 DNA is TGTGCCAGCAGTCAAACCCTAGCGGGGAGCTCCTACAATGAGCAGTTCTTC. Translated, it gives CASSQTLAGSSYNEQFF.

This clone was picked up a small number of times. The rearrangement joins TRBV7-6 to TRBJ2-1; 8 nucleotides match TRBD1. CDR1 is SGHVS, CDR2 FNYEAQ, per germline. V lost 4 bases, J lost 1 base, and 12 bases stayed unmatched. This CDR3 contains 18 residues. The CDR3 loop is CASSSLGTGLLSYNEQFF. The CDR3, as DNA: TGTGCCAGCAGCTCCCTGGGGACAGGACTCCTATCCTACAATGAGCAGTTCTTC.

This sequence joins TRBV25-1 and TRBJ1-2; TRBD1 is a possible D gene (6 bases). This CDR3 spans 14 amino acids. CDR1 MGHDK and CDR2 SYGVNS come from the germline V gene. V lost 3 bases, J lost 4 bases, and 12 bases lay in between. The CDR3, as DNA: TGTGCCAGCAGTGATGGGAACAGGGCCTATGGCTACACCTTC. It encodes CASSDGNRAYGYTF.

This clone appeared a few times. The chain recombines TRBV12-5 with TRBJ1-1, with D possibly TRBD1 on 5 matching bases. The CDR3 covers 12 residues. The germline V gene encodes CDR1 LGHNT and CDR2 FRNRAP. Here the CDR3 reads CASTAGVPEAFF. In DNA form, the CDR3 reads TGTGCCAGCACCGCGGGGGTACCCGAAGCTTTCTTT. Full variable domain (rest looked up from reference TRBV12-5 and TRBJ1-1): DARVTQTPRHKVTEMGQEVTMRCQPILGHNTVFWYRQTMMQGLELLAYFRNRAPLDDSGMPKDRFSAEMPDATLATLKIQPSEPRDSAVYFCASTAGVPEAFFGQGTRLTVV.